This T cell receptor (beta chain) is drawn from a study of tumor-infiltrating lymphocytes in primary liver carcinoma (TCRdb year 2017). The study in broad terms: Surgical resection was performed in China between late 2015 and 2016 on about 5 patients with histopathologically diagnosed primary liver carcinoma. Hepatocellular carcinoma (four) or combined HCC and intrahepatic cholangiocarcinoma (one) was present in the five patients, who were three men and two women aged 30 to 69 years. Tumors of the five patients were stage T1-T3 N0M0 with maximum diameters of roughly 4.2 to 11 cm. Each sample produced about 3.5 to 7.13 million productive TCRbeta reads, and read depth showed no significant difference between tissue types. The study combined TCRbeta repertoire sequencing, expression microarrays and whole-exome sequencing across five regions of each liver tumor, with adjacent normal tissue and blood. A total of 35 or so specimens from 5 patients went through TCRbeta repertoire sequencing, namely 25 tumor regions, 5 adjacent noncancerous liver tissues and 5 peripheral blood samples. High reproducibility was observed for the technical replicate repertoires, with mean shared-clone rates approximately 0.9 and correlation coefficients above 0.98. Broader findings and caveats from the paper: Only the TCR beta chain was sequenced, so true repertoire diversity is likely underestimated because unpaired alpha chains were not captured. The study included only a few patients, and the authors note findings should be validated in a larger study. Comparison of CD4+ and CD8+ T cell repertoires was precluded by the use of bulk unsorted samples. Compared with blood, tumors had a significantly larger share of the repertoire taken up by the top 250 clones (p = 0.039). Repertoire overlap was found to be higher between tumor regions (mean around 36%) than between tumor-adjacent (approximately 17%) or tumor-blood (14%) pairs, consistent with antigen-driven expansion.

Its CDR3 holds 13 amino acids, cysteine through phenylalanine. CDR3 DNA is the only sequence kept; it has 39 bases, read in frame from the first base. Trimming removed 7 bases from V and 3 bases from J, leaving 12 bases between the germline ends. Blood RNA was extracted from unsorted whole blood with TRIzol reagent; germline DNA came from the DNeasy Blood & Tissue kit. Patients had chronic HBV infection and were treatment-naive at sampling. Before surgery, four milliliters of peripheral blood were collected into K2EDTA tubes. Concerning this clonotype itself: This clone's antigen is unknown. This may be a read error: a much more frequent sequence differs by one nucleotide.

A constant-region primer and ProtoScript II reverse transcriptase were used to reverse-transcribe TCRbeta-specific cDNA from roughly 0.55 ug total RNA. The TCRbeta libraries were prepared through three rounds of nested multiplex PCR following a slightly modified ARM-PCR procedure. Multiplex TRBV1-TRBV30 forward primers and a Cbeta reverse primer were used in the first two PCR rounds, each of which was run for 10 cycles. Sample barcodes and Illumina adapters were added in a final 25-cycle PCR using Deep VentR polymerase. Before sequencing, amplicons of 200-500 bp were gel-purified using a QIAquick gel extraction kit. The TCRbeta amplicons were sequenced with 250-bp paired-end reads on an Illumina HiSeq 2500. As for the authors' bioinformatics: Trimmomatic v0.33 was used to quality-trim the reads, and FLASH v1.2.11 was used to merge paired reads so that full CDR3 sequences could be recovered. V, D and J germline segments were assigned to the rearranged TCRbeta sequences by MiGEC v1.2.1b. Clonotype statistics, along with Shannon-Wiener diversity indices, were calculated using VDJtools v1.0.0. Except for diversity analysis, only each sample's 250 most abundant clonotypes were used in subsequent analyses to reduce sampling bias. TCRdb cleaned the public reads at Q25 with fastp, built clones with MiXCR and kept in-frame beta chains. Every distinct CDR3 protein forms one entry, paired with its most common genes and DNA. In this record, the V and J calls reflect TCRdb's handling and not the investigators' own analysis. This sample comprises about 320,000 distinct CDR3 sequences, 50% to 70% of them detected only once. Roughly 9% of the sample belongs to the ten largest clones.

Recombination linked TRBV12-3 or TRBV12-4 to TRBJ1-2, with the D gene too uncertain to name. The sequenced sample consisted of peripheral blood. The receptor was isolated from a man aged 35 to 55 with primary liver carcinoma and hepatitis B virus infection. At the DNA level, the sequence is TGTGCCAGCACCTCACCGCCGGACTATGGCTACACCTTC. Translated, this gives CASTSPPDYGYTF.